Reported below is one TCR beta chain. The antigen is unknown. Other nucleotide sequences in the sample specify the same CDR3. The data stem from a study of shared clonotypes between healthy human individuals. The study, taken as a whole, reports: Expectations were that clonotype sharing among donors would be affected by sequencing depth. Researchers found naive subsets generally carried larger estimated richness than memory subsets.

The protocol was immunoSEQ multiplex PCR, while the TCRdb copy is restricted to in-frame clones and leaves out a portion. The repertoire includes roughly 2,500,000 clones, approximately 93% of them detected once, and more than 0.35% sits in the top ten. CDR3 length: 13 amino acids. CDR1 is SGHRS and CDR2 is YFSETQ in the germline V gene. V was shortened by 1 base and J by 1 base, with 5 bases between the two germline ends. This clonotype was obtained from a young man in good health. Some clones in this sample may be carry-over from other donors' samples. The chain carries TRBV5-1 and TRBJ1-1; D ambiguous. Sequenced input: naive CD4+ T cells from PBMCs. Subset noted: CD45RA+ positively selected. CDR3: CASSLSKNTEAFF. DNA for the CDR3: TGCGCCAGCAGCTTGTCGAAGAACACTGAAGCTTTCTTT.